Listed here are 28 T cell receptor beta chains from one sample, sequenced in a study of neurological immune-mediated disorders. From the 5' RACE reads, TCRdb called clonotypes with MiXCR, one entry per CDR3 protein. Among just over 95,000 distinct CDR3 sequences listed, 3.5% to 4% were seen once. The sequencing sample was made of PBMCs. Receptors originate from a woman younger than 30 with multiple sclerosis.

This clonotype was seen repeatedly, ten times or more. V and J are TRBV20-1 and TRBJ2-1; D unclear. CDR3 size: 12 residues. The germline gives CDR1 DFQATT, CDR2 SNEGSKA (reference sequence). The CDR3 DNA follows: TGCAGCAGTGGCAGCTCCTACAATGAGCAGTTCTTC. It yields the protein CSSGSSYNEQFF.

This clonotype was seen ten or more times. This chain uses TRBV27 with TRBJ2-7; no reliable D call. The CDR3 is 9 amino acids. Germline CDR1 is MNHEY and CDR2 is SMNVEV (reference sequence). The V gene lost 9 bases and the J gene lost 2 bases, with 2 bases spanning the gap. CDR3 DNA sequence: TGTGCCAGAACCTACGAGCAGTACTTC. This gives the protein CARTYEQYF.

Many counts were recorded for this clonotype. The chain is built from TRBV5-1 and TRBJ2-1, with unresolved D. The CDR3 totals 15 residues. V lost 0 bases to trimming and J lost 12 bases, with 19 bases between them. From germline, CDR1 is SGHRS and CDR2 YFSETQ. CDR3 sequence reads: CASSLGQTVRMGQFF. The DNA of the CDR3 is TGCGCCAGCAGCTTGGGGCAGACGGTGCGTATGGGGCAGTTCTTC.

This chain connects TRBV18 to TRBJ2-5; no clear D gene. Germline V gene data show CDR1 as KGHSH and CDR2 as LQKENI. Between the trimmed V and J ends, which lost 8 bases and 0 bases, there was a span of 4 bases. This CDR3 comprises 11 residues. This CDR3 reads CASAYQETQYF. CDR3 bases: TGTGCCAGCGCGTACCAAGAGACCCAGTACTTC. Filled out from reference TRBV18 and TRBJ2-5, the complete variable domain reads NAGVMQNPRHLVRRRGQEARLRCSPMKGHSHVYWYRQLPEEGLKFMVYLQKENIIDESGMPKERFSAEFPKEGPSILRIQQVVRGDSAAYFCASAYQETQYFGPGTRLLVL.

This chain uses TRBV6-5 with TRBJ1-5; D perhaps matches TRBD1 (6 bases). The CDR3 is 13 amino acids. Looked up from germline, CDR1 is MNHEY and CDR2 is SVGAGI. Between the trimmed V and J ends, which lost 4 bases and 4 bases, there was a span of 8 bases. The CDR3 reads CASSSDSNQPQHF. The CDR3 DNA sequence: TGTGCCAGCAGTTCGGACAGTAATCAGCCCCAGCATTTT.

Many counts were recorded for this clonotype. This chain uses TRBV29-1 with TRBJ1-3; 9 bases fit TRBD1. Germline V lookup: CDR1 SQVTM, CDR2 ANQGSEA. Trimming cost V 6 bases and J 4 bases; bases outside gene matches: 7. The CDR3 is 14 residues long. For the CDR3, the DNA is TGCAGCGTAGAACAGGGGGCGTTGGGAAACACCATATATTTT. It translates to CSVEQGALGNTIYF.

This clonotype was found many times. The CDR3 DNA reads as TGCGCCAGCAGCCCCGACGGAGCTAACACTGAAGCTTTCTTT. Translated: CASSPDGANTEAFF. The V gene is TRBV5-1, the J gene TRBJ1-1; D unresolved. Trimming cost V 4 bases and J 2 bases, with 12 bases left between them. CDR1 SGHRS and CDR2 YFSETQ come from the germline V gene. The CDR3 is 14 residues long.

Only a few counts were recorded for this clonotype. This may arise from a read error, as a much more abundant clone is one base away. The chain combines TRBV2 with TRBJ1-2; tentative D call: TRBD1 (5 bases). V was shortened by 7 bases and J by 7 bases, with 16 bases between the two germline ends. The V gene's germline CDR1 is SNHLY and CDR2 FYNNEI. The CDR3 sequence is 13 residues long. The CDR3 sequence is CASKGKGVRGYTF. As DNA, the CDR3 is TGTGCCAGCAAGGGGAAAGGGGTACGTGGCTACACCTTC.

The chain joins TRBV30 to TRBJ1-1; 8 bases fit TRBD1. V shed 1 base and J 4 bases; nucleotides not matched to a gene: 14. Germline V lookup: CDR1 GTSNPN, CDR2 SVGIG (reference sequence). CDR3 size: 17 residues. CDR3 in DNA: TGTGCCTGGAGTGAAACATTCAGACAGGGGTCGAGCACTGAAGCTTTCTTT. Protein product: CAWSETFRQGSSTEAFF.

This clonotype showed up many times. The rearrangement links TRBV5-6 to TRBJ2-1, with D possibly called TRBD1 or TRBD2 (5 bases each). This CDR3 region has 15 residues. CDR1 SGHDT and CDR2 YYEEEE come from the germline V gene. V was clipped by 4 bases and J by 0 bases, with 11 bases between them. CDR3 loop: CASSGGGSSYNEQFF. The CDR3 DNA sequence: TGTGCCAGCAGCGGGGGTGGGAGCTCCTACAATGAGCAGTTCTTC.

This clonotype came up many times. The chain employs TRBV28 and TRBJ2-7; D possibly matches TRBD1 or TRBD2 (5 bases each). Trimming removed 8 bases at V and 6 bases at J, with 14 bases between. This CDR3 has 12 amino acids. The V gene's germline CDR1 is MDHEN and CDR2 SYDVKM. For the CDR3, the DNA is TGTGCCAGCGGGGGACGGCTTATCGAGCAGTACTTC. This sequence encodes CASGGRLIEQYF.

This clonotype was seen repeatedly, ten times or more. The chain has TRBV10-3 and TRBJ1-4, with D perhaps TRBD1 (6 bases). CDR3 length: 16 residues. Germline loops: CDR1 ENHRY, CDR2 SYGVKD. V was pared by 6 bases and J by 4 bases, with 18 bases between. This CDR3 reads CAIRRGAERNNEKLFF. The CDR3 DNA sequence: TGTGCCATCAGGAGGGGGGCAGAGAGAAATAATGAAAAACTGTTTTTT.

This clonotype was observed at least ten times. The chain carries TRBV13 and TRBJ2-4; D may be TRBD1 or TRBD2 (6 bases each). The V gene lost 6 bases and the J gene lost 2 bases, with 11 bases spanning the gap. This CDR3 contains 14 residues. The germline CDR1 and CDR2 sequences are PRHDT and FYEKMQ (reference sequence). The CDR3 nucleotides read TGTGCCAGCAGGAAAGGGGGGTCCAAAAACATTCAGTACTTC. The encoded protein is CASRKGGSKNIQYF.

The table lists this clonotype with many counts. The CDR3 region is CASSLIPNEQFF. The CDR3 nucleotides are TGTGCCAGCAGTTTAATCCCAAATGAGCAGTTCTTC. V and J are TRBV12-3 or TRBV12-4 and TRBJ2-1; D uncertain. The ends were cut back, 2 bases at V and 7 bases at J, with 6 bases in the middle. This CDR3 comprises 12 residues.

V is TRBV10-1 and J is TRBJ2-7, with D possibly TRBD2 on 6 matching bases. The V end was cut by 3 bases, the J end by 5 bases, with 14 bases between. Germline V gene data show CDR1 as WNHNN and CDR2 as SYGVQD (reference sequence). The CDR3 consists of 14 residues. The CDR3 loop is CASSDRVEGNEQYF. The CDR3, as DNA: TGCGCCAGCAGTGACAGAGTGGAGGGGAACGAGCAGTACTTC.

This clonotype was seen repeatedly, ten times or more. The chain links TRBV11-2 to TRBJ1-4; D ambiguous. V was pared by 1 base and J by 7 bases, with 4 bases between. The CDR3 is made up of 12 amino acids. Germline V gene lookup returns CDR1 SGHAT and CDR2 FQNNGV. CDR3 amino acids: CASSLAGEKLFF. The CDR3 nucleotides are TGTGCCAGCAGCTTAGCGGGTGAAAAACTGTTTTTT.

This clonotype showed up many times. CDR3 in amino acids: CASGLSGTEAFF. CDR3 sequence (DNA): TGTGCCAGCGGACTTAGTGGGACTGAAGCTTTCTTT. The rearrangement uses TRBV6-6 and TRBJ1-1; D unclear. Trimming took 8 bases from V and 5 from J, leaving 12 bases between them. There are 12 residues in the CDR3. Germline V gives CDR1 MNHNY, CDR2 SVGAGI (reference sequence).

This clonotype appeared many times. The rearrangement links TRBV2 to TRBJ2-7, with D perhaps matching TRBD1 or TRBD2 (5 bases each). Trimming took 3 bases from V and 1 from J, leaving 7 bases between them. The CDR3 has 13 amino acids. Germline CDR1 SNHLY, CDR2 FYNNEI. The CDR3 spells CASSERGSYEQYF. In nucleotides, the CDR3 is TGTGCCAGCAGTGAGAGGGGATCCTACGAGCAGTACTTC.

The sample holds many counts of this clonotype. The chain couples TRBV12-3 or TRBV12-4 to TRBJ1-1, with a weak D call TRBD1 (5 bases). The V and J ends lost 4 bases and 1 base respectively, with 13 bases between them. This CDR3 region has 15 residues. Written as DNA, the CDR3 is TGTGCCAGCAGTTCCCGCTGGAGGGGGAACACTGAAGCTTTCTTT. This gives the protein CASSSRWRGNTEAFF.

This clonotype occurred many times. CDR3 sequence: CATSEGGTGELFF. CDR3 bases: TGTGCCACCAGTGAAGGGGGCACCGGGGAGCTGTTTTTT. The chain couples TRBV24-1 to TRBJ2-2; possible D gene TRBD1, 6 bases. The germline gives CDR1 KGHDR, CDR2 SFDVKD. V dropped 4 bases and J dropped 4 bases, with 6 bases sitting between them. The CDR3 runs to 13 residues.

In this sample, this clonotype turned up many times. The chain combines TRBV28 with TRBJ2-2; maybe TRBD2 (7 bases). The germline CDR1 and CDR2 sequences are MDHEN and SYDVKM. This CDR3 spans 16 amino acids. The V end lost 3 bases, the J end lost 5 bases, and 16 bases lay between the germline ends. The CDR3 reads CASSFRGRAGTGELFF. The CDR3 coding sequence is TGTGCCAGCAGTTTTAGGGGGAGGGCCGGAACCGGGGAGCTGTTTTTT. The full variable domain, in which reference TRBV28 and TRBJ2-2 provide the parts outside the CDR3, is DVKVTQSSRYLVKRTGEKVFLECVQDMDHENMFWYRQDPGLGLRLIYFSYDVKMKEKGDIPEGYSVSREKKERFSLILESASTNQTSMYLCASSFRGRAGTGELFFGEGSRLTVL.

This clonotype appeared many times. CDR3 bases: TGCGCCAGCAGCTTGTCCCCAGGGACGACCACTGAAGCTTTCTTT. Translating gives CASSLSPGTTTEAFF. This chain uses TRBV5-1 with TRBJ1-1; a possible D gene is TRBD1 (5 bases). The CDR3 is 15 amino acids. Deletions cut 1 base from V and 4 bases from J, with 14 bases between. Germline V gene lookup returns CDR1 SGHRS and CDR2 YFSETQ.

This clonotype was counted at least ten times. The rearrangement joins TRBV29-1 to TRBJ2-3, with D perhaps matching TRBD2 (6 bases). Germline lookup yields CDR1 SQVTM and CDR2 ANQGSEA. This CDR3 comprises 13 residues. The CDR3 loop is CSAEKGGADTQYF. DNA of the CDR3: TGCAGTGCCGAGAAGGGAGGCGCAGATACGCAGTATTTT.

The table lists this clonotype with many counts. The chain carries TRBV2 and TRBJ1-2, with 7 bases identical to TRBD1. Trimming removed 4 bases from V and 6 bases from J; junction bases left unmatched: 8. The CDR3 covers 14 residues. From germline, CDR1 is SNHLY and CDR2 FYNNEI. Written as DNA, the CDR3 is TGTGCCAGCAGTGCCACAGGGGCGCAGGATGGCTACACCTTC. It codes for CASSATGAQDGYTF.

A few counts support this clonotype. This CDR3 reads CASSPPWDNPGGNTIYF. Here the CDR3 DNA reads TGTGCCAGCTCACCACCCTGGGACAATCCCGGCGGAAACACCATATATTTT. The chain employs TRBV18 and TRBJ1-3; weak D call: TRBD1 (6 bases). With 0 bases removed from V and 4 bases from J, the gap between germline ends came to 16 bases. The CDR3 loop spans 17 amino acids. Germline V gives CDR1 KGHSH, CDR2 LQKENI.

This clonotype was observed at least ten times. The chain links TRBV7-2 to TRBJ1-5; D is undetermined. V shed 1 base and J shed 0 bases, with 1 base lying between them. Germline CDR1 reads SGHTA; CDR2 reads FQGNSA. The length of the CDR3 is 13 residues. For the CDR3, the DNA is TGTGCCAGCAGCTTAGATAGCAATCAGCCCCAGCATTTT. The encoded protein is CASSLDSNQPQHF.

This clonotype has at least ten counts. This sequence joins TRBV5-1 and TRBJ2-3, with 10 bases identical to TRBD1. Germline values: CDR1 SGHRS, CDR2 YFSETQ. Germline trimming cut 3 bases from V and 6 bases from J; bases unmatched to any gene: 7. The CDR3 contains 15 residues. The CDR3 nucleotides are TGCGCCAGCAGCTGGACAGGGGGGTTTGTGGATACGCAGTATTTT. Residues: CASSWTGGFVDTQYF.

This clonotype was detected only a few times. The chain joins TRBV12-3 or TRBV12-4 to TRBJ2-7; tentative D call: TRBD2 (6 bases). The CDR3 sequence is 14 residues long. Trimming took off 5 bases at V and 9 bases at J, with 20 bases between the two ends. The CDR3 spells CASSPTAGSRGQYF. The CDR3 DNA is TGTGCCAGCAGTCCGACGGCGGGGTCGAGGGGGCAGTACTTC.